The entry that follows covers one T cell receptor (beta chain) sequence. The antigen remains unidentified. This CDR3 is 14 amino acids long. Trimming removed 4 bases at V and 2 bases at J, with 12 bases between. These data originate in a study of T cell repertoires in cytomegalovirus infection. Across the whole study: Indicated by public TCR beta signatures were CMV infection and matching HLA type. Notes on the study in general: The study found HLA-C-restricted CMV-specific TCR beta clonotypes dominating the ex vivo response. Frequencies of public TCR beta families were cumulated, and this identified carriers of CMV plus the relevant HLA.

TCRdb re-called the reads with MiXCR, one entry per CDR3 protein. The sample includes 45,000 to 55,000 distinct CDR3 sequences, around 18% of them seen just once. This sequence joins TRBV12-3 or TRBV12-4 and TRBJ2-7; maybe TRBD2 (5 bases). The receptor comes from a human donor in good health (CMV status not recorded). Some clones in this sample may be carry-over from other donors' samples. Source: CD8+ T cells from cultured PBMCs, taken from culture after CMV antigen stimulation. The DNA of the CDR3 is TGTGCCAGCAGTTCGTCGGGGAAGGCCTACGAGCAGTACTTC. It specifies CASSSSGKAYEQYF.